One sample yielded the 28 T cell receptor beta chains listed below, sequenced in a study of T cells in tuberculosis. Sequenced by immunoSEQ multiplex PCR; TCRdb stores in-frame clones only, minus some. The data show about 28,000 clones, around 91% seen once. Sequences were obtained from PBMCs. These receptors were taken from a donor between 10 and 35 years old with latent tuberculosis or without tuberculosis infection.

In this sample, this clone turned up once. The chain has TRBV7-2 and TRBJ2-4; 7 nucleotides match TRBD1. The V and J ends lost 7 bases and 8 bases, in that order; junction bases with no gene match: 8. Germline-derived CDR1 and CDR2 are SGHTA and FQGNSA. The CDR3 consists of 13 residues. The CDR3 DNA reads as TGTGCCAGCAACAGTAACGGACAGGACATTCAGTACTTC. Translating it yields CASNSNGQDIQYF.

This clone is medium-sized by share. The CDR3, as DNA: TGTGCCAGCAGCTCAGGGACAGATACGCAGTATTTT. Translation: CASSSGTDTQYF. The V gene is TRBV7-9, the J gene TRBJ2-3; D is perhaps TRBD1 (5 bases). The CDR3 sequence is 12 residues long. Trimming removed 4 bases from V and 3 bases from J, with 5 bases in between. Per germline, CDR1 SEHNR and CDR2 FQNEAQ (reference sequence).

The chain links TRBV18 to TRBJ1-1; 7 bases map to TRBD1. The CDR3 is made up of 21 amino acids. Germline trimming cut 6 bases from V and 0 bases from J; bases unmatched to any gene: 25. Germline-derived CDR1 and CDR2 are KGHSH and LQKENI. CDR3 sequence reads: CASSAGQAPSEPLFMNTEAFF. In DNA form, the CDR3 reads TGTGCCAGCTCCGCCGGACAGGCACCATCCGAGCCCTTATTCATGAACACTGAAGCTTTCTTT.

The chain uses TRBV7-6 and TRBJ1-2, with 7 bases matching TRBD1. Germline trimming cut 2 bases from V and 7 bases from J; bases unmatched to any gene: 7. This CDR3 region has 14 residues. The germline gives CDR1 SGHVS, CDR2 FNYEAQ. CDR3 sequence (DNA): TGTGCCAGCAGCTTACCAGGGGGAGAGGGTGGCTACACCTTC. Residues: CASSLPGGEGGYTF.

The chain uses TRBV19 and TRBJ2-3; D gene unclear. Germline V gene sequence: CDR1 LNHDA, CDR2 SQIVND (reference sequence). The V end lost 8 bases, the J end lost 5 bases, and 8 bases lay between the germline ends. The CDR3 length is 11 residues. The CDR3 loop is CASAAVDTQYF. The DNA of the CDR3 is TGTGCCAGTGCGGCGGTAGATACGCAGTATTTT.

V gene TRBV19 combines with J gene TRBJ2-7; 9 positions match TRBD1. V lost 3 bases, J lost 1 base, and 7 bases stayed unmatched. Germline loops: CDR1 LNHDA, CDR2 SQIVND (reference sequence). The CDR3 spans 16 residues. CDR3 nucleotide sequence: TGTGCCAGTAGTATGGCCACCGGGACAGGGTCCTACGAGCAGTACTTC. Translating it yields CASSMATGTGSYEQYF.

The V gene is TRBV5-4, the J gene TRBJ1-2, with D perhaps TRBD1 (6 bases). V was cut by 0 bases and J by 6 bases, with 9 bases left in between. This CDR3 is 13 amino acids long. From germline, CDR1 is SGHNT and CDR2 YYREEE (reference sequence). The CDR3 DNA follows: TGTGCCAGCAGCTTGGGGGACAACCATGGCTACACCTTC. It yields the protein CASSLGDNHGYTF.

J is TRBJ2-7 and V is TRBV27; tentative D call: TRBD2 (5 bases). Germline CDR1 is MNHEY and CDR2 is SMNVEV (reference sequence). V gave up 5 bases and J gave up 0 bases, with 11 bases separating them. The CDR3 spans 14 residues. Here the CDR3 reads CASSTDGVSYEQYF. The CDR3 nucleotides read TGTGCCAGCAGTACCGACGGGGTCTCCTACGAGCAGTACTTC.

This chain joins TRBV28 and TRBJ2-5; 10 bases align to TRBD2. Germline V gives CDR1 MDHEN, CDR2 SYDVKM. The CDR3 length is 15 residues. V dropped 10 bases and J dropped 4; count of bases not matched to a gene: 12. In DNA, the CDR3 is TGTGCCACCCTTGGGTCTAGCGGGGGAGGAGAGACCCAGTACTTC. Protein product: CATLGSSGGGETQYF.

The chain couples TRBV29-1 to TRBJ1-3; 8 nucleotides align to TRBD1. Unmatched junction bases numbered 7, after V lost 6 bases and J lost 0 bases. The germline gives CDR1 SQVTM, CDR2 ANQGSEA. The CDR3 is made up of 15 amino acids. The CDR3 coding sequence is TGCAGCGTGGCCCAGGGGGCCAGCTCTGGAAACACCATATATTTT. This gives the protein CSVAQGASSGNTIYF.

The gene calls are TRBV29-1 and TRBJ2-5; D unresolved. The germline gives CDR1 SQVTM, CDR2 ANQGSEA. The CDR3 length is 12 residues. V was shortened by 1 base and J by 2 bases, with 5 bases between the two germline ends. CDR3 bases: TGCAGCGTTGAAGGTCTACAAGAGACCCAGTACTTC. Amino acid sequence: CSVEGLQETQYF.

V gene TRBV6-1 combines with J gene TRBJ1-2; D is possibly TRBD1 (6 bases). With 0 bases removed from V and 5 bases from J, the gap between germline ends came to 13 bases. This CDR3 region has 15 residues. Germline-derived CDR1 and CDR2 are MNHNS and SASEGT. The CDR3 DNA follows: TGTGCCAGCAGTGAAGCGGCAGGGGCCTTGTATGGCTACACCTTC. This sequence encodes CASSEAAGALYGYTF.

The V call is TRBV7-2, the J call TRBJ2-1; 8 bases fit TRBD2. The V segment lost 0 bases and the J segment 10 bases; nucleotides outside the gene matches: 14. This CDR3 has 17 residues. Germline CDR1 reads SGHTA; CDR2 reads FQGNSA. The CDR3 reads CASSLAGRGGQIGEQFF. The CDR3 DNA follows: TGTGCCAGCAGCTTAGCAGGTCGGGGGGGCCAAATAGGCGAGCAGTTCTTC.

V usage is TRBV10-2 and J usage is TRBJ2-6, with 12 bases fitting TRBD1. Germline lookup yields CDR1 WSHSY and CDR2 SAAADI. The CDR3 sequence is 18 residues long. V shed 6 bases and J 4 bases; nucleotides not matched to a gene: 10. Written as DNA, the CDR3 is TGCGCCAGCAGGGCCGGGACAGGGGGCTTATCGGGGGCCAACGTCCTGACTTTC. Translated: CASRAGTGGLSGANVLTF.

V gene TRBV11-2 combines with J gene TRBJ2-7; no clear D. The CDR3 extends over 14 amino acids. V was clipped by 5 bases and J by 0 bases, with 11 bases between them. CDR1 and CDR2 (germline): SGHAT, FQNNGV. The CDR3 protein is CASSPDILSYEQYF. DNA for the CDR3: TGTGCCAGCAGCCCCGACATCCTCTCCTACGAGCAGTACTTC. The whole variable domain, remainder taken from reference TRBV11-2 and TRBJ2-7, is EAGVAQSPRYKIIEKRQSVAFWCNPISGHATLYWYQQILGQGPKLLIQFQNNGVVDDSQLPKDRFSAERLKGVDSTLKIQPAKLEDSAVYLCASSPDILSYEQYFGPGTRLTVT.

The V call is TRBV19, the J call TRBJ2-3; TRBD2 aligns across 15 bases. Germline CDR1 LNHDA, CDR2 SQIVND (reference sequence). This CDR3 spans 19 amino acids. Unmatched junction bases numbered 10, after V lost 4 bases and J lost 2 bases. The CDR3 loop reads CASSSGLAGGYPLTDTQYF. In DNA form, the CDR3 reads TGTGCCAGTAGTAGCGGACTAGCGGGGGGGTACCCTCTCACAGATACGCAGTATTTT.

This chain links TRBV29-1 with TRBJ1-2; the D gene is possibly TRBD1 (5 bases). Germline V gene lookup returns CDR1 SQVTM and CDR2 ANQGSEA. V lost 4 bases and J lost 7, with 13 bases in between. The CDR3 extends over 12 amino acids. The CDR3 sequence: CSVGSGVSGYTF. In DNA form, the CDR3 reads TGCAGCGTTGGATCGGGGGTCTCTGGCTACACCTTC. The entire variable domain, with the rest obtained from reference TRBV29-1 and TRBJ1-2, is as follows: SAVISQKPSRDICQRGTSLTIQCQVDSQVTMMFWYRQQPGQSLTLIATANQGSEATYESGFVIDKFPISRPNLTFSTLTVSNMSPEDSSIYLCSVGSGVSGYTFGSGTRLTVV.

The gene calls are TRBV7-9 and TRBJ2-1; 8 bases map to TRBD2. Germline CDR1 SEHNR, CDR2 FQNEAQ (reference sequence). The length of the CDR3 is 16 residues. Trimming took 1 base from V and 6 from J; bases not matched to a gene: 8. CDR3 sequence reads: CASSLVVGLAFNEQFF. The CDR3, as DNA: TGTGCCAGCAGCTTAGTAGTAGGACTAGCCTTCAATGAGCAGTTCTTC. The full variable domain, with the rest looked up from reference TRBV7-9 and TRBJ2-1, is DTGVSQNPRHKITKRGQNVTFRCDPISEHNRLYWYRQTLGQGPEFLTYFQNEAQLEKSRLLSDRFSAERPKGSFSTLEIQRTEQGDSAMYLCASSLVVGLAFNEQFFGPGTRLTVL.

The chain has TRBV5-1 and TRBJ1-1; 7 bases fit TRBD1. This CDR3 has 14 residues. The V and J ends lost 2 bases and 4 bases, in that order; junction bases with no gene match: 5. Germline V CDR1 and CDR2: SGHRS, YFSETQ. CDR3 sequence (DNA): TGCGCCAGCAGCTTTGGGGCAGGGGGCACTGAAGCTTTCTTT. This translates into CASSFGAGGTEAFF.

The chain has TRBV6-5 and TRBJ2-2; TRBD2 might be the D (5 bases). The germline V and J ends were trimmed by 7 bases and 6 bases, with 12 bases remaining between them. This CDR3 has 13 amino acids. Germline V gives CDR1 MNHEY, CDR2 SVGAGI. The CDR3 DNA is TGTGCCAGCAAGCCGGGATCGCCCGGGGAGCTGTTTTTT. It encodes CASKPGSPGELFF.

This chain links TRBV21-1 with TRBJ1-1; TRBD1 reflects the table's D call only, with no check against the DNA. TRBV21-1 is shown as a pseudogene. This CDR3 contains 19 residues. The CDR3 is CASSRLPDWGYRGNTEAFF. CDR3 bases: TGTGCCAGCAGCCGGCTACCCGATTGGGGGTACAGGGGGAACACTGAAGCTTTCTTT.

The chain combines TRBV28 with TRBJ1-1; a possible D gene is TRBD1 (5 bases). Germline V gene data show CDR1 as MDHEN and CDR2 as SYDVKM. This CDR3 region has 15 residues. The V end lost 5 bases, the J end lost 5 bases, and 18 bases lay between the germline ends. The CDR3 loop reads CASSLLTGDGTEAFF. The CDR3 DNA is TGTGCCAGCAGTCTCCTCACGGGGGATGGGACTGAAGCTTTCTTT.

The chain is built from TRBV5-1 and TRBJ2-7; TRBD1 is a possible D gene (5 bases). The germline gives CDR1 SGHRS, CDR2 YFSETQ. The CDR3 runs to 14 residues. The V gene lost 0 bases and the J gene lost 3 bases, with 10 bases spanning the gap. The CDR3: CASSLEGSHYEQYF. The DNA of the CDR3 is TGCGCCAGCAGCTTGGAGGGGTCTCACTACGAGCAGTACTTC.

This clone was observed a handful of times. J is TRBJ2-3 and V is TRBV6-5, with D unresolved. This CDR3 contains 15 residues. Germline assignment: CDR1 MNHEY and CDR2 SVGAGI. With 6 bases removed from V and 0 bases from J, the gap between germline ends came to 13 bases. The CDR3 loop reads CASSPRTESTDTQYF. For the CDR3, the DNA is TGTGCCAGCAGCCCACGAACTGAAAGCACAGATACGCAGTATTTT.

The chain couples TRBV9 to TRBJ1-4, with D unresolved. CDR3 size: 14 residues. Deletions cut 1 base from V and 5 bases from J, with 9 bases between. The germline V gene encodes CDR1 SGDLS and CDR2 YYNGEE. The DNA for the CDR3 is TGTGCCAGCAGCGTATCTCCACGGAATGAAAAACTGTTTTTT. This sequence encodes CASSVSPRNEKLFF.

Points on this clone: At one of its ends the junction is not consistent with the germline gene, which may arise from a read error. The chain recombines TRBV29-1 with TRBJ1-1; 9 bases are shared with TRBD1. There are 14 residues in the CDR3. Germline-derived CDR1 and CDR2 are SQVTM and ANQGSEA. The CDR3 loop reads CSGWDRESSTGAFF. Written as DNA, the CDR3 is TGCAGCGGTTGGGACAGGGAGAGTTCGACTGGAGCTTTCTTT.

The CDR3 DNA follows: TGTGCCAGCAGTGAAGTGACAGGGAAGGGTAACGAGCAGTACTTC. Protein product: CASSEVTGKGNEQYF. The chain uses TRBV2 and TRBJ2-7, with 7 bases matching TRBD1. The trim removed 1 base at V and 5 bases at J, leaving 8 bases unmatched. The CDR3 length is 15 residues. The germline gives CDR1 SNHLY, CDR2 FYNNEI.

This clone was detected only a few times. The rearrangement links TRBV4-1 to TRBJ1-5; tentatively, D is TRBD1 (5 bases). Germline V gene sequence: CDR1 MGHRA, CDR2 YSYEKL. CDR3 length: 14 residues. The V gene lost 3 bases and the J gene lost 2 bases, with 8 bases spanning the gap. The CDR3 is CASSHPGRNQPQHF. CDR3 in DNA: TGCGCCAGCAGCCACCCAGGGCGCAATCAGCCCCAGCATTTT.